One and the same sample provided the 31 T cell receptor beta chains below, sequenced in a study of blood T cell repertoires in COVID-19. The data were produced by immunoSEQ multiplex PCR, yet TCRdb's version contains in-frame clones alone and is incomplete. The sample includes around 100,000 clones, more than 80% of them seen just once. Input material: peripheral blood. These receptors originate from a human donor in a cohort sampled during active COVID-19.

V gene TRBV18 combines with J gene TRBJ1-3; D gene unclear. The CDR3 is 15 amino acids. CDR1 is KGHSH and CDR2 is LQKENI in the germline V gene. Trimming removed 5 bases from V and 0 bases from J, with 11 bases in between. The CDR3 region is CASSALPGSGNTIYF. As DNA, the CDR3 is TGTGCCAGCTCAGCACTCCCGGGCTCTGGAAACACCATATATTTT.

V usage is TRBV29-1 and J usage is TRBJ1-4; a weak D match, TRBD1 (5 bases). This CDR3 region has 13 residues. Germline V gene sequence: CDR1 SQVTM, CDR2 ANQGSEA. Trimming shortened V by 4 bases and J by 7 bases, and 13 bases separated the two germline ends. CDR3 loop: CSVGVGVTEKLFF. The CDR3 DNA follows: TGCAGCGTTGGGGTAGGGGTTACTGAAAAACTGTTTTTT.

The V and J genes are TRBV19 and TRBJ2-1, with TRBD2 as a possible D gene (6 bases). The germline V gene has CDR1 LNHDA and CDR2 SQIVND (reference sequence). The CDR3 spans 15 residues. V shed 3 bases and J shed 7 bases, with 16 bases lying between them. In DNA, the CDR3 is TGTGCCAGTAGTATCAGGAGCGGGCCAAGAAATGAGCAGTTCTTC. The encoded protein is CASSIRSGPRNEQFF.

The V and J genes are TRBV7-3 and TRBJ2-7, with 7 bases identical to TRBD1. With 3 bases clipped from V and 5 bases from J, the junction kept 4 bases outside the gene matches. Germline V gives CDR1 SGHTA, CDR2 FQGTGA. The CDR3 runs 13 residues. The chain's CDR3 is CASSLTGFDEQYF. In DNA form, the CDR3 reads TGTGCCAGCAGCTTGACAGGGTTCGACGAGCAGTACTTC.

The CDR3 reads CASSLGLNYGYTF. CDR3 DNA: TGTGCCAGCAGCTTGGGGCTGAACTATGGCTACACCTTC. This chain uses TRBV5-6 with TRBJ1-2, with D hard to call. The V and J ends lost 0 bases and 2 bases respectively, with 5 bases between them. The CDR3 is 13 amino acids. Germline V lookup: CDR1 SGHDT, CDR2 YYEEEE.

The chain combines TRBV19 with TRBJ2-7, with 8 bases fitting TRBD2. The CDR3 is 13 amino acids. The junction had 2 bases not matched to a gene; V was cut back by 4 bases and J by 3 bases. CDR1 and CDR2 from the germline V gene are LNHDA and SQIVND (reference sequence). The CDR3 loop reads CASSKAGVYEQYF. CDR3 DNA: TGTGCCAGTAGTAAAGCGGGAGTCTACGAGCAGTACTTC.

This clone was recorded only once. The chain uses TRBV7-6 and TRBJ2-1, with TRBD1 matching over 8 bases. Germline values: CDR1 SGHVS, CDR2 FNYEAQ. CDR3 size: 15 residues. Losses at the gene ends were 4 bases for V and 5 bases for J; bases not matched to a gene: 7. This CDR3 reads CASSSRTGTNNEQFF. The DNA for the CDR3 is TGTGCCAGCAGCTCCCGGACAGGGACCAACAATGAGCAGTTCTTC.

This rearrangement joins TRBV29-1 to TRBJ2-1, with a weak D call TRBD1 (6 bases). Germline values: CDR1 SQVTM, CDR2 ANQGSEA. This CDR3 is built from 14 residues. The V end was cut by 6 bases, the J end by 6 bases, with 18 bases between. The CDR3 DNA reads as TGCAGCGTAGAGCGACAGGCAAGGCTCAATGAGCAGTTCTTC. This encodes CSVERQARLNEQFF.

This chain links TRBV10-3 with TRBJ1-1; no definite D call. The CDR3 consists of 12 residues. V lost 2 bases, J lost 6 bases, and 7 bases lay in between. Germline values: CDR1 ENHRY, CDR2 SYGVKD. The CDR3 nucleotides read TGTGCCATCAGTGAGCCTAGCGCTGAAGCTTTCTTT. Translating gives CAISEPSAEAFF.

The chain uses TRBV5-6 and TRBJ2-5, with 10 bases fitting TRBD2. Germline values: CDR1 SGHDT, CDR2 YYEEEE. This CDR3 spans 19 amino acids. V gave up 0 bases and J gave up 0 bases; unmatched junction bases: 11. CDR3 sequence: CASSLVRLAGDLYQETQYF. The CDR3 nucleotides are TGTGCCAGCAGCTTGGTCCGGCTAGCGGGGGACCTGTACCAAGAGACCCAGTACTTC.

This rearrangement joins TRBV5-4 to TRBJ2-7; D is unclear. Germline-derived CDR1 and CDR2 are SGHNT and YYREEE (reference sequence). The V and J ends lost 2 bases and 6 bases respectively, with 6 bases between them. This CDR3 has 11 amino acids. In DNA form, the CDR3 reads TGTGCCAGCAGCTTTCTTAGCGAGCAGTACTTC. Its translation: CASSFLSEQYF.

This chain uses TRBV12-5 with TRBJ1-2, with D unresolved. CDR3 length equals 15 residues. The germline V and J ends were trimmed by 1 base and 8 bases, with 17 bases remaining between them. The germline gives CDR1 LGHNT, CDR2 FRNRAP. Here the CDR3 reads CASGLEAGLPIGYTF. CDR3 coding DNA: TGTGCTAGTGGTTTGGAAGCGGGCCTCCCTATCGGCTACACCTTC.

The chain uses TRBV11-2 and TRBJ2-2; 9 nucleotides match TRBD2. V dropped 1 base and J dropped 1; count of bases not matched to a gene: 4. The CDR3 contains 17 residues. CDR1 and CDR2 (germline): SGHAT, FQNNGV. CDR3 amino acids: CASSLVAGAGNTGELFF. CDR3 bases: TGTGCCAGCAGCTTAGTAGCGGGGGCCGGGAACACCGGGGAGCTGTTTTTT.

The CDR3 is CASSHYGQGVHQPQHF. The CDR3 bases are TGTGCCAGCAGCCACTACGGACAGGGGGTACATCAGCCCCAGCATTTT. The V gene is TRBV7-8, the J gene TRBJ1-5; 10 bases fit TRBD1. Germline V lookup: CDR1 SGHVS, CDR2 FQNEAQ. This CDR3 spans 16 amino acids. The V gene end was trimmed by 5 bases and the J gene end by 5 bases; junction bases not matched to a gene: 9.

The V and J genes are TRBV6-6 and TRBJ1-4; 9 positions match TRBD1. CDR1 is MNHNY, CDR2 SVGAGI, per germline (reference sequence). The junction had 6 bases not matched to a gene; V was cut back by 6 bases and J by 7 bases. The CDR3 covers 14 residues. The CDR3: CASRRQGEGEKLFF. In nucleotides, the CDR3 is TGTGCCAGCAGGAGACAGGGGGAGGGTGAAAAACTGTTTTTT.

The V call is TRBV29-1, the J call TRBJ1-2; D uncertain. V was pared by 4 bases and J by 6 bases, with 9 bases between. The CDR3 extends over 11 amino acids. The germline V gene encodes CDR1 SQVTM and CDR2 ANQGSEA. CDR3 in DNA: TGCAGCGTTGGGGCGTCCGATGGCTACACCTTC. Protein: CSVGASDGYTF.

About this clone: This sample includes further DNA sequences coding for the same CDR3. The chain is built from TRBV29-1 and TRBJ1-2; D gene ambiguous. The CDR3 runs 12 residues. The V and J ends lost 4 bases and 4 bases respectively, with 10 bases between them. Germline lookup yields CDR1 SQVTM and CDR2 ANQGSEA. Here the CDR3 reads CSVGGGSYGYTF. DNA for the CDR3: TGCAGCGTTGGGGGAGGCAGCTATGGCTACACCTTC.

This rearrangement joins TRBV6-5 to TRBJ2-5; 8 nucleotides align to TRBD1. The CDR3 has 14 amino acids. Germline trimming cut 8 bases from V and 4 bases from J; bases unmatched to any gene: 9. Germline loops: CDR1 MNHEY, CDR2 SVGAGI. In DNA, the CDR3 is TGTGCCAGCGGTCGGACAGGGTCGAGAGAGACCCAGTACTTC. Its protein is CASGRTGSRETQYF.

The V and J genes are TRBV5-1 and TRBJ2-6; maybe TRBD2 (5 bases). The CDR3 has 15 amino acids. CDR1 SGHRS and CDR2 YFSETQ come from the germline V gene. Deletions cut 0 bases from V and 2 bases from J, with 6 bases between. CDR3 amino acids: CASSLVGAGANVLTF. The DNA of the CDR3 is TGCGCCAGCAGCTTGGTCGGGGCTGGGGCCAACGTCCTGACTTTC.

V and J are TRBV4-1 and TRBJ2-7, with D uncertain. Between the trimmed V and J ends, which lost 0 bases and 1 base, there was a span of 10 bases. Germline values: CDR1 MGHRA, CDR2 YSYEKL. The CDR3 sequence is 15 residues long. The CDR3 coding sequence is TGCGCCAGCAGCCAAGATACCAGGATGTCCTACGAGCAGTACTTC. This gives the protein CASSQDTRMSYEQYF.

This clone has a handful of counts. For the CDR3, the DNA is TGTGCCAGCAGCTTAGCGGCGACGGGGGGGCCACAAGAGACCCAGTACTTC. Protein: CASSLAATGGPQETQYF. V is TRBV7-2 and J is TRBJ2-5, with 8 bases fitting TRBD2. This CDR3 has 17 amino acids. Germline V gene sequence: CDR1 SGHTA, CDR2 FQGNSA. V gave up 0 bases and J gave up 2 bases; unmatched junction bases: 8.

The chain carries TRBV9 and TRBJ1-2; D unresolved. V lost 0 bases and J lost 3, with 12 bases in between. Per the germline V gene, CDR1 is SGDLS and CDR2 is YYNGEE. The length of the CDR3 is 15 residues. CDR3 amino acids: CASSVVAGGDYGYTF. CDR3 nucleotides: TGTGCCAGCAGCGTAGTAGCGGGCGGCGACTATGGCTACACCTTC.

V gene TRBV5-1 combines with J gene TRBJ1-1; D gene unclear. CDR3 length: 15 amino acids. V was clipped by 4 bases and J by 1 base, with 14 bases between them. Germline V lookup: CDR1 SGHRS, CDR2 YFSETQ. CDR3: CASSPYFDTNTEAFF. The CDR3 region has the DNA TGCGCCAGCAGCCCCTATTTCGATACGAACACTGAAGCTTTCTTT.

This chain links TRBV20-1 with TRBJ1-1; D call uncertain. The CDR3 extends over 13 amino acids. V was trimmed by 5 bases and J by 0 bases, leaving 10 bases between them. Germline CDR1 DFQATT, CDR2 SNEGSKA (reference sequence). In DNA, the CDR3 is TGCAGTGCTGGTGCCCCTATGAACACTGAAGCTTTCTTT. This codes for CSAGAPMNTEAFF.

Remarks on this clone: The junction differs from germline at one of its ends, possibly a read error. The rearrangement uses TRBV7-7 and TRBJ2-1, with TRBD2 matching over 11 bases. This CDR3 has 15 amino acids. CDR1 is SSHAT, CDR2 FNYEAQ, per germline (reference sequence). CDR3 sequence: CASSLTSGGGYEQFF. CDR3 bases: TGTGCTAGCAGTTTAACTAGCGGGGGTGGCTATGAGCAGTTCTTC.

This CDR3 reads CASSQVPGVSYNEQFF. CDR3 nucleotide sequence: TGCGCCAGCAGCCAAGTTCCAGGGGTATCGTACAATGAGCAGTTCTTC. J is TRBJ2-1 and V is TRBV4-1, with TRBD1 as a possible D gene (6 bases). The CDR3 consists of 16 residues. Trimming took 1 base from V and 4 from J, leaving 14 bases between them. The germline gives CDR1 MGHRA, CDR2 YSYEKL.

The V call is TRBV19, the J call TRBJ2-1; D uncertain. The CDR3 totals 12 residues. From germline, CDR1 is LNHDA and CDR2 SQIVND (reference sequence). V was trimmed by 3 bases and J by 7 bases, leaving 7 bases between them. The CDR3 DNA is TGTGCCAGTAGTATGTCCCCTAATGAGCAGTTCTTC. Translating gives CASSMSPNEQFF.

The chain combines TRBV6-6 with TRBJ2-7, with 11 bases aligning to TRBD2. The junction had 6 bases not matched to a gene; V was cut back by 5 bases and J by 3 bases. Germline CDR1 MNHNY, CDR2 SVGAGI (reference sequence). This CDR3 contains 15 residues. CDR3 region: CASSPPTSGGYEQYF. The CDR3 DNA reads TGTGCCAGCAGTCCCCCTACTAGCGGGGGCTACGAGCAGTACTTC.

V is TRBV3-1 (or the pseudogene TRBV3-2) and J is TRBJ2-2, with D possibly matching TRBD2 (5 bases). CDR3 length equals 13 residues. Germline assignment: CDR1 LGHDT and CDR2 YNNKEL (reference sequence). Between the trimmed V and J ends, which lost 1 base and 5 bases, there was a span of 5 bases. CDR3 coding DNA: TGTGCCAGCAGCCAAGTAGCGACCGGGGAGCTGTTTTTT. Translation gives CASSQVATGELFF.

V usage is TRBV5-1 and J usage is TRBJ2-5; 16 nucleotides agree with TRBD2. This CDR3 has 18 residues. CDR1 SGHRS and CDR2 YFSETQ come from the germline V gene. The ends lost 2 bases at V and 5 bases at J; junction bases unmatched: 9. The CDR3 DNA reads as TGCGCCAGCAGCTTCCAGGGGGGACTAGCGGGAGGGCTTGAGACCCAGTACTTC. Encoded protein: CASSFQGGLAGGLETQYF.

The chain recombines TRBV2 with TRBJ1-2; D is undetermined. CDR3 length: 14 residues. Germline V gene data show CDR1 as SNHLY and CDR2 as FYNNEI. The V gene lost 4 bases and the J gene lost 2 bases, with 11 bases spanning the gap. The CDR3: CASSVWIANYGYTF. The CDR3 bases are TGTGCCAGCAGTGTTTGGATAGCCAACTATGGCTACACCTTC.